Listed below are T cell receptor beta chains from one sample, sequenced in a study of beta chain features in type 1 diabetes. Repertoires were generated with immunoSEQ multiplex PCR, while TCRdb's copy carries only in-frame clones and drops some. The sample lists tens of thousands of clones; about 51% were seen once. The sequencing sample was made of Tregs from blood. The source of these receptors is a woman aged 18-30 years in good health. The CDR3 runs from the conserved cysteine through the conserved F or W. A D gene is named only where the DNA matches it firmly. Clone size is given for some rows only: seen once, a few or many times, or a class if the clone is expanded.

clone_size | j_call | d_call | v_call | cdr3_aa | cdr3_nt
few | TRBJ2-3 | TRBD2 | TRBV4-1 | CASSQEPLAASTDTQYF | TGCGCCAGCAGCCAAGAACCTCTAGCGGCTAGCACAGATACGCAGTATTTT
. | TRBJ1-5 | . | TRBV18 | CASSLGQNNQPQHF | TGTGCCAGCTCCCTCGGACAGAACAATCAGCCCCAGCATTTT
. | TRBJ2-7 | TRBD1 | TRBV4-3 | CASSQGGQESYEQYF | TGCGCCAGCAGCCAAGGAGGACAGGAATCCTACGAGCAGTACTTC
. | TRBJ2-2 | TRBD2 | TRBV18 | CASSQERLAGSGELFF | TGTGCCAGCTCACAAGAACGGCTAGCGGGAAGCGGGGAGCTGTTTTTT
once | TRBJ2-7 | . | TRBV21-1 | CASSKQGTSGRAHEQYF | TGTGCCAGCAGCAAACAAGGGACTAGCGGGAGGGCCCACGAGCAGTACTTC
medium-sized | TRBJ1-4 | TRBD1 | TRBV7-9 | CASTTGTANEKLFF | TGTGCCAGCACCACCGGGACAGCAAATGAAAAACTGTTTTTT
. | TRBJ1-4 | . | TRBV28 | CASSPYRAGAEKLFF | TGTGCCAGCAGCCCGTATCGCGCAGGGGCTGAAAAACTGTTTTTT
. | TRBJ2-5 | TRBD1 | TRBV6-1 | CASSEERQGAFTKTQYF | TGTGCCAGCAGTGAAGAGAGACAGGGGGCATTCACGAAGACCCAGTACTTC
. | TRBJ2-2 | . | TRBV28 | CASSLSVTGELFF | TGTGCCAGCAGTTTGTCGGTTACCGGGGAGCTGTTTTTT
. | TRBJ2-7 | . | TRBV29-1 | CSVPATSTYEQYF | TGCAGCGTCCCTGCTACTAGTACCTACGAGCAGTACTTC
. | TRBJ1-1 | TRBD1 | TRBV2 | CASSGRTGQLNTEAFF | TGTGCCAGCAGTGGACGTACGGGACAGCTGAACACTGAAGCTTTCTTT
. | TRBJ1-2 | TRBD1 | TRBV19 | CASSPRKRTGNNYGYTF | TGTGCCAGTAGTCCGAGGAAGAGGACAGGAAATAACTATGGCTACACCTTC
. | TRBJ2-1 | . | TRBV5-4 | CASSPRDLYNEQFF | TGTGCCAGCAGCCCTCGGGATCTCTACAATGAGCAGTTCTTC
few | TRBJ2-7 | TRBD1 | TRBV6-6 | CASSFTGGANSYEQYF | TGTGCCAGCAGTTTTACAGGGGGCGCCAACTCCTACGAGCAGTACTTC
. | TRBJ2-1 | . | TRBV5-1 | CASSLGGGASNEQFF | TGCGCCAGCAGCTTAGGCGGGGGCGCCTCCAATGAGCAGTTCTTC
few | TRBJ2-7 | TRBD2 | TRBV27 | CASWSGTSGNEQYF | TGTGCCAGCTGGTCCGGGACTAGCGGGAACGAGCAGTACTTC
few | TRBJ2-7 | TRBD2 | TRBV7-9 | CASSLGLALNLGDEQYF | TGTGCCAGCAGCTTGGGACTAGCGCTAAATTTGGGGGACGAGCAGTACTTC
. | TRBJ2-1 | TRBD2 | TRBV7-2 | CASSETSGRSPNEQFF | TGTGCCAGCAGCGAGACTAGCGGGAGGAGCCCCAATGAGCAGTTCTTC
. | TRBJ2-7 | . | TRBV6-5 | CASPSESYEQYF | TGTGCCAGCCCTAGCGAATCCTACGAGCAGTACTTC
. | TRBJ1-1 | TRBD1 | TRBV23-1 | CAIPGQGTMNTEAFF | TGCGCCATCCCGGGACAGGGTACCATGAACACTGAAGCTTTCTTT
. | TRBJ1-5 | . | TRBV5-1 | CASSLGQDNQPQHF | TGCGCCAGCAGCTTGGGTCAGGACAATCAGCCCCAGCATTTT
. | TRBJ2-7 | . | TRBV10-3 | CAISEAPGDSYEQYF | TGTGCCATCAGTGAGGCCCCGGGGGACTCCTACGAGCAGTACTTC
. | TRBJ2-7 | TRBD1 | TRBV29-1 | CSVRTGDREQYF | TGCAGCGTCCGGACAGGGGACCGCGAGCAGTACTTC
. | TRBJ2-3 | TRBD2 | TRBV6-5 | CASSYQGGRARDTQYF | TGTGCCAGCAGTTACCAGGGCGGGAGGGCCAGAGATACGCAGTATTTT
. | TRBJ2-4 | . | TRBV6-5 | CASSYSSRGKNIQYF | TGTGCCAGCAGTTACTCCTCCAGGGGCAAAAACATTCAGTACTTC
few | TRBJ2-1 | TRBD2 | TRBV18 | CASSPETSGKGNEQFF | TGTGCCAGCTCACCAGAGACTAGCGGGAAGGGTAATGAGCAGTTCTTC
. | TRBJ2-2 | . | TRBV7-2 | CASSFQAAAGGELFF | TGTGCCAGCAGCTTTCAGGCCGCTGCTGGCGGGGAGCTGTTTTTT
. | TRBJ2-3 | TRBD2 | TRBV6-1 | CASSTGTRAGTRYF | TGTGCCAGCAGTACCGGGACTAGAGCGGGAACAAGGTATTTT
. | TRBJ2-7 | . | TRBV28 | CASSLDTPYEQYF | TGTGCCAGCAGTTTAGACACACCGTACGAGCAGTACTTC
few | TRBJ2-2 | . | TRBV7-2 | CASSSPTRRAGELFF | TGTGCCAGCAGCTCCCCCACGAGGAGGGCCGGGGAGCTGTTTTTT
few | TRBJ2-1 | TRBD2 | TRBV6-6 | CASSYMSGSIDEQFF | TGTGCCAGCAGTTATATGAGCGGGAGTATAGATGAGCAGTTCTTC
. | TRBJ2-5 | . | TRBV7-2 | CASSRPGETQYF | TGTGCCAGCAGCCGTCCCGGGGAGACCCAGTACTTC
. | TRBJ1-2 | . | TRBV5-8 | CASSQPGLTFGDGYTF | TGTGCCAGCAGCCAACCGGGGTTAACGTTCGGGGATGGCTACACCTTC
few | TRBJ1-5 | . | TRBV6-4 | CASSWDINQPQHF | TGTGCCAGCAGTTGGGACATCAATCAGCCCCAGCATTTT
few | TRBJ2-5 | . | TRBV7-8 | CASSLVTLRAGGQETQYF | TGTGCCAGCAGCTTAGTTACCCTCAGGGCAGGGGGGCAAGAGACCCAGTACTTC
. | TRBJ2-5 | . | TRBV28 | CASSLVGLRETQYF | TGTGCCAGCAGTTTAGTGGGACTTAGAGAGACCCAGTACTTC
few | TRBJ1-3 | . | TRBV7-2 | CASSFIDSGNTIYF | TGTGCCAGCAGCTTCATAGACTCTGGAAACACCATATATTTT
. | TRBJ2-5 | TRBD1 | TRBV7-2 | CASSGRSGTGAQETQYF | TGTGCCAGCAGCGGCCGATCCGGGACAGGGGCCCAAGAGACCCAGTACTTC
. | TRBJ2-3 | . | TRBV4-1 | CASSQVERISITDTQYF | TGCGCCAGCAGCCAAGTAGAGCGGATCTCCATCACAGATACGCAGTATTTT
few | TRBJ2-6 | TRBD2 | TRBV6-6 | CASSYSGGSGANVLTF | TGTGCCAGCAGTTACTCGGGGGGGTCTGGGGCCAACGTCCTGACTTTC
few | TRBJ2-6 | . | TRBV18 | CASSPPAGSSGANVLTF | TGTGCCAGCTCACCACCGGCTGGGAGCTCTGGGGCCAACGTCCTGACTTTC
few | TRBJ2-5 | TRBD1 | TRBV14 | CASSQVRTGGGETQYF | TGTGCCAGCAGCCAAGTACGGACAGGGGGCGGTGAGACCCAGTACTTC
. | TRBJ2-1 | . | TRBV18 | CASSPDARSSYNEQFF | TGTGCCAGCTCGCCCGACGCTAGGAGCTCCTACAATGAGCAGTTCTTC
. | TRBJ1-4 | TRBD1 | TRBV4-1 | CASSRDRGNEKLFF | TGCGCCAGCTCCCGGGACAGAGGAAATGAAAAACTGTTTTTT
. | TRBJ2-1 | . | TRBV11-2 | CASSLGVANEQFF | TGTGCCAGCAGCTTAGGCGTAGCTAATGAGCAGTTCTTC
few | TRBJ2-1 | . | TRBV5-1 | CASSIDYSNEQFF | TGCGCCAGCAGCATCGACTACTCCAATGAGCAGTTCTTC
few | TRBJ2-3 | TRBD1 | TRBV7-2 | CASNLQGQGTDTQYF | TGTGCCAGCAACCTACAAGGACAGGGAACAGATACGCAGTATTTT
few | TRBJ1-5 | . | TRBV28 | CASIQGSGNQPQHF | TGTGCCAGCATACAGGGTTCCGGCAATCAGCCCCAGCATTTT
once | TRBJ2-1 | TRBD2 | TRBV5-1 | CASSLVPTSRSEQFF | TGCGCCAGCAGCTTGGTTCCGACTAGCCGTTCGGAGCAGTTCTTC
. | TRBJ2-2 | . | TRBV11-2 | CAVLHGGYTGELFF | TGTGCCGTACTACACGGGGGTTACACCGGGGAGCTGTTTTTT
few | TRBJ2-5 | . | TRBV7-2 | CASSLVPGRQETQYF | TGTGCCAGCAGCTTAGTCCCAGGGCGCCAAGAGACCCAGTACTTC
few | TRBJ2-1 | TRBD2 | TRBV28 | CASPPSGRLGEQFF | TGTGCCAGCCCCCCTAGCGGGAGGCTCGGTGAGCAGTTCTTC
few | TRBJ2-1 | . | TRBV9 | CASSVGASTSYNEQFF | TGTGCCAGCAGCGTAGGTGCGAGTACGTCCTACAATGAGCAGTTCTTC
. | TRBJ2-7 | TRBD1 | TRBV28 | CASSRTGSSYEQYF | TGTGCCAGCAGTCGGACAGGGTCATCCTACGAGCAGTACTTC
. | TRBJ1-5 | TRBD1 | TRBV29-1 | CSVSTGGNQPQHF | TGCAGCGTTTCGACAGGGGGCAATCAGCCCCAGCATTTT
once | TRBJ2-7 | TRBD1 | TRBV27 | CASRSGTAYEQYF | TGTGCCAGCAGGTCCGGGACAGCCTACGAGCAGTACTTC
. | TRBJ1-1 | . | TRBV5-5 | CASSLIGSNTEAFF | TGTGCCAGCAGTCTGATCGGGAGCAACACTGAAGCTTTCTTT
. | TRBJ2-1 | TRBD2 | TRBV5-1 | CASSGTSGPRSYNEQFF | TGCGCCAGCTCCGGGACTAGCGGGCCGCGCTCCTACAATGAGCAGTTCTTC
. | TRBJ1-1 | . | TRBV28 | CASSLASDWFRGAFF | TGTGCCAGCAGTTTAGCGTCTGACTGGTTCCGGGGAGCTTTCTTT